This T cell receptor beta chain originates from a study of T-cell reconstitution after alpha-beta-depleted transplantation in children. The germline V gene encodes CDR1 SGHVS and CDR2 FQNEAQ. V was trimmed by 2 bases and J by 8 bases, leaving 7 bases between them. CDR3 length: 12 amino acids. During its preparation, the TCRbeta library received unique molecular identifiers. TCRdb re-analysed the PCR reads in MiXCR, keeping a single row per CDR3 protein. The sample has about 500,000 distinct CDR3 sequences, 30% to 35% seen once; the top ten hold under 3%. This chain joins TRBV7-8 and TRBJ2-1; no clear D gene. Sequencing was performed on PBMCs from the stem cell graft donor, taken from the stem cell graft. The clonotype was recovered from a human donor who donated a stem cell graft to a child with aplastic anemia. This CDR3 is CASSLLQYEQFF. The CDR3 DNA sequence: TGTGCCAGCAGCTTATTGCAATATGAGCAGTTCTTC.